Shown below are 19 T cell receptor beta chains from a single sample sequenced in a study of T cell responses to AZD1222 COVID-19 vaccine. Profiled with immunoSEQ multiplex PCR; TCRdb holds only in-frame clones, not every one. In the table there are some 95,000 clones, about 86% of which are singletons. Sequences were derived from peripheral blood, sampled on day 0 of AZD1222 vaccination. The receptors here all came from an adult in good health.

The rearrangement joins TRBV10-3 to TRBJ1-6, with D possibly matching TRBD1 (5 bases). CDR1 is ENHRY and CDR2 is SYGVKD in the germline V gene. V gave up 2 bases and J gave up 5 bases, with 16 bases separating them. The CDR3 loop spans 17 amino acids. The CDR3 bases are TGTGCCATCAGTGAGGGGGGACGGGGGATTAATAATTCACCCCTCCACTTT. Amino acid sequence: CAISEGGRGINNSPLHF.

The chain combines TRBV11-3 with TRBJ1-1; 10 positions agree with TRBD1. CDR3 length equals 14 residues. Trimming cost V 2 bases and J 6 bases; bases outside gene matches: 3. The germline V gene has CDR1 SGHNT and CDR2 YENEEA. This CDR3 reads CASSLTGTGAEAFF. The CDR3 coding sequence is TGTGCCAGCAGCTTAACCGGGACAGGGGCTGAAGCTTTCTTT.

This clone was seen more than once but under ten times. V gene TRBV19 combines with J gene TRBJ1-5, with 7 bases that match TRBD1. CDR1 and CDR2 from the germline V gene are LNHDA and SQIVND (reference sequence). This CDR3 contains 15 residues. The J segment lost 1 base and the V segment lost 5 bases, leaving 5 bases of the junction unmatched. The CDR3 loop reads CASSSLGGSNQPQHF. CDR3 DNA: TGTGCCAGTAGTTCTTTAGGGGGCAGCAATCAGCCCCAGCATTTT.

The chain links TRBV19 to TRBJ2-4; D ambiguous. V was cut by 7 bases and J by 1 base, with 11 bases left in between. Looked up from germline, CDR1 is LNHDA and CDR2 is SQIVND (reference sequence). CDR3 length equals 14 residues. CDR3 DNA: TGTGCCAGTACTTTGTCCTCGGCCAAAAACATTCAGTACTTC. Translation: CASTLSSAKNIQYF.

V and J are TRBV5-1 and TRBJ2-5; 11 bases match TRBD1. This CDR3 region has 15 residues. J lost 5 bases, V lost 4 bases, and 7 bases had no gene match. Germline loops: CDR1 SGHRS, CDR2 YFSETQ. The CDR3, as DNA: TGCGCCAGCAGCCCCGGGACAGGGGGAACGGAGACCCAGTACTTC. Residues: CASSPGTGGTETQYF.

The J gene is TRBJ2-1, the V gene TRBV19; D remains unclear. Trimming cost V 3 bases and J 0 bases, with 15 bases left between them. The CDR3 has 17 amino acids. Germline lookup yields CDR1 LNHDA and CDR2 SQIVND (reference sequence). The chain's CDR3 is CASSILTGRGSYNEQFF. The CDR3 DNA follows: TGTGCCAGTAGTATTCTCACTGGGCGAGGCTCCTACAATGAGCAGTTCTTC.

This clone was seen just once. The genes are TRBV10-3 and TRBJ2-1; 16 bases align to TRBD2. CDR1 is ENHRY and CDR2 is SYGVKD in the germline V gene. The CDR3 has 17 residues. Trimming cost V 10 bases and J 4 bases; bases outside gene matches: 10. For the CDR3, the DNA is TGTGCCACGTCCGGGACTAGCGGGAGGGCCATATACAATGAGCAGTTCTTC. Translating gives CATSGTSGRAIYNEQFF.

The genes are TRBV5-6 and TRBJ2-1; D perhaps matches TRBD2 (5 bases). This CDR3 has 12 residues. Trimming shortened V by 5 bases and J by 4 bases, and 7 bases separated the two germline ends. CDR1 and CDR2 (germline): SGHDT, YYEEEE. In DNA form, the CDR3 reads TGTGCCAGCAGACGGGGATACAATGAGCAGTTCTTC. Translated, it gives CASRRGYNEQFF.

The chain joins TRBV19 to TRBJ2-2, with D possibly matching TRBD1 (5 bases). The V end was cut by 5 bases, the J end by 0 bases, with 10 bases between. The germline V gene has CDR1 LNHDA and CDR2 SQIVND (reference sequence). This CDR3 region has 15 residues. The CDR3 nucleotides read TGTGCCAGTAGTGGGGCGAGCGCGAACACCGGGGAGCTGTTTTTT. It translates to CASSGASANTGELFF.

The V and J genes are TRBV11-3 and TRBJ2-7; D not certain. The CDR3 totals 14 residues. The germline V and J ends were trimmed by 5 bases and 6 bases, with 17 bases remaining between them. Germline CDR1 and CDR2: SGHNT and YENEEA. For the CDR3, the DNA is TGTGCCAGCAGCAGGGAACAAGGGTCAGGCGAGCAGTACTTC. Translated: CASSREQGSGEQYF.

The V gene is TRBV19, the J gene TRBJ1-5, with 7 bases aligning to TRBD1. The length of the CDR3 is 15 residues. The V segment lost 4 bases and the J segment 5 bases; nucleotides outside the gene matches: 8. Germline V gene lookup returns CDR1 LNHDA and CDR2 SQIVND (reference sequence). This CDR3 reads CASSRSGTVDQPQHF. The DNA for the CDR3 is TGTGCCAGTAGTAGGTCCGGGACAGTCGATCAGCCCCAGCATTTT.

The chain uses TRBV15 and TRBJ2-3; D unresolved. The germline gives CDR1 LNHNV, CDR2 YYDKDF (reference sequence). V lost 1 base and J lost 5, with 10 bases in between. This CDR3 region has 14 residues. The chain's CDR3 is CATSRVAPIDTQYF. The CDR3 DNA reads TGTGCCACCAGCAGAGTTGCACCCATAGATACGCAGTATTTT.

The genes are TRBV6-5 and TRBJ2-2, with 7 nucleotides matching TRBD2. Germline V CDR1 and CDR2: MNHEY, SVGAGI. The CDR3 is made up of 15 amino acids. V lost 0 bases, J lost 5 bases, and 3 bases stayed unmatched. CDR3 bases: TGTGCCAGCAGTTACTCGACGCGGGAGACCGGGGAGCTGTTTTTT. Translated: CASSYSTRETGELFF.

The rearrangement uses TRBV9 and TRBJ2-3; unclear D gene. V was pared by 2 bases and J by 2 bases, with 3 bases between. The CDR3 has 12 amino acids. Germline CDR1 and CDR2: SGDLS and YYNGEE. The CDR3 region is CASSVYTDTQYF. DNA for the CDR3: TGTGCCAGCAGCGTTTACACAGATACGCAGTATTTT.

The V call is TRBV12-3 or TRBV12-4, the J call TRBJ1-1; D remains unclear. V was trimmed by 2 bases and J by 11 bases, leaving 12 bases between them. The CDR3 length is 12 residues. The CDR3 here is CASSLMGSRAFF. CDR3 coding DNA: TGTGCCAGCAGTTTAATGGGGTCACGGGCTTTCTTT.

The DNA of the CDR3 is TGTGCCAGCAGTTACTCAGGGAAACCTGGAAACACCATATATTTT. Protein product: CASSYSGKPGNTIYF. The chain employs TRBV6-5 and TRBJ1-3; D ambiguous. V lost 0 bases and J lost 2, with 8 bases in between. This CDR3 has 15 residues. Germline V CDR1 and CDR2: MNHEY, SVGAGI.

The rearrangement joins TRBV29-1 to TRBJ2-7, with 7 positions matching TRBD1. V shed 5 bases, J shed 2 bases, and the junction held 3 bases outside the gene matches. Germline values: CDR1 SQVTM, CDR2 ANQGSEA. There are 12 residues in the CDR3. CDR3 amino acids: CSVTTGTYEQYF. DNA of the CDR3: TGCAGCGTTACGACAGGGACCTACGAGCAGTACTTC.

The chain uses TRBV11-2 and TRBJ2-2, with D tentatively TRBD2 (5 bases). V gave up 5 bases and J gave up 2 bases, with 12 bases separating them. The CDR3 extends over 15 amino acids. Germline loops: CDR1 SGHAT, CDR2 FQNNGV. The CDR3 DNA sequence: TGTGCCAGCAGCCCCTTATCGGGAAACACCGGGGAGCTGTTTTTT. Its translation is CASSPLSGNTGELFF.

CDR3 DNA sequence: TGTGCCAGCAGCCTCCGGGACCCCGCCTACAATGAGCAGTTCTTC. It codes for CASSLRDPAYNEQFF. V and J are TRBV11-3 and TRBJ2-1, with D possibly called TRBD1 or TRBD2 (5 bases each). The V gene lost 5 bases and the J gene lost 2 bases, with 13 bases spanning the gap. CDR1 is SGHNT, CDR2 YENEEA, per germline. The length of the CDR3 is 15 residues.